This entry lists 13 T cell receptor beta chains sequenced from one sample in a study of control samples from healthy donors and cancer patients. The data were produced by immunoSEQ multiplex PCR, yet TCRdb's version contains in-frame clones alone and is incomplete. The sample has 250,000 to 300,000 clones; over 75% are singletons. Sequencing was carried out using PBMCs. These receptors all come from an older woman with lung cancer.

V is TRBV6-1 and J is TRBJ1-2; perhaps TRBD1 as D (6 bases). Trimming took 2 bases from V and 4 from J, leaving 8 bases between them. The CDR3 loop spans 13 amino acids. Germline V gene sequence: CDR1 MNHNS, CDR2 SASEGT. The DNA for the CDR3 is TGTGCCAGCAGTGAAAGGGGGACCTATGGCTACACCTTC. Protein: CASSERGTYGYTF.

The gene calls are TRBV19 and TRBJ2-2; D ambiguous. Germline V gene data show CDR1 as LNHDA and CDR2 as SQIVND (reference sequence). Trimming took off 7 bases at V and 0 bases at J, with 12 bases between the two ends. The CDR3 is 15 amino acids. As DNA, the CDR3 is TGTGCCAGTAATTTTGGCGGAGCGAACACCGGGGAGCTGTTTTTT. This codes for CASNFGGANTGELFF. Full variable domain (rest looked up from reference TRBV19 and TRBJ2-2): DGGITQSPKYLFRKEGQNVTLSCEQNLNHDAMYWYRQDPGQGLRLIYYSQIVNDFQKGDIAEGYSVSREKKESFPLTVTSAQKNPTAFYLCASNFGGANTGELFFGEGSRLTVL.

The chain couples TRBV7-9 to TRBJ2-7, with TRBD1 identical over 10 bases. The CDR3 extends over 16 amino acids. The V gene's germline CDR1 is SEHNR and CDR2 FQNEAQ (reference sequence). V dropped 0 bases and J dropped 1; count of bases not matched to a gene: 3. The CDR3 DNA reads as TGTGCCAGCAGCTTAGCGACGGGACAGGGGTCCTACGAGCAGTACTTC. Translated, it gives CASSLATGQGSYEQYF.

The rearrangement joins TRBV10-2 to TRBJ2-5, with TRBD2 matching 10 bases. V trimming: 8 bases; J trimming: 5 bases; junction bases outside the gene matches: 11. Germline CDR1 reads WSHSY; CDR2 reads SAAADI. This CDR3 has 15 residues. CDR3 sequence: CASGVAGGSGETQYF. As DNA, the CDR3 is TGCGCCAGCGGAGTAGCGGGGGGTTCGGGGGAGACCCAGTACTTC.

The V gene is TRBV27, the J gene TRBJ1-5; TRBD1 might be the D (5 bases). This CDR3 spans 17 amino acids. Germline V gene data show CDR1 as MNHEY and CDR2 as SMNVEV (reference sequence). V lost 4 bases and J 0 bases, leaving 16 bases between the germline ends. The DNA for the CDR3 is TGTGCCAGCAGTTATCGCGGAGACAGCTATAGCAATCAGCCCCAGCATTTT. It specifies CASSYRGDSYSNQPQHF.

The chain employs TRBV19 and TRBJ2-3; 9 positions agree with TRBD1. V shed 10 bases and J 8 bases; nucleotides not matched to a gene: 13. CDR1 LNHDA and CDR2 SQIVND come from the germline V gene (reference sequence). This CDR3 spans 14 amino acids. The CDR3 sequence: CATSGTGTSSTQYF. The CDR3, as DNA: TGTGCCACTTCCGGGACAGGGACATCCAGTACGCAGTATTTT.

J is TRBJ2-4 and V is TRBV3-1 (or the pseudogene TRBV3-2); tentatively, D is TRBD1 (5 bases). Trimming shortened V by 1 base and J by 5 bases, and 9 bases separated the two germline ends. There are 14 residues in the CDR3. Germline values: CDR1 LGHDT, CDR2 YNNKEL (reference sequence). CDR3 DNA sequence: TGTGCCAGCAGCCAAGCAGGGCAGGAAAACATTCAGTACTTC. Protein: CASSQAGQENIQYF.

J is TRBJ1-1 and V is TRBV10-1, with 7 bases aligning to TRBD1. V trimming: 5 bases; J trimming: 5 bases; junction bases outside the gene matches: 5. CDR1 WNHNN and CDR2 SYGVQD come from the germline V gene (reference sequence). The CDR3 covers 13 residues. The CDR3 protein is CASSQQGWTEAFF. CDR3 coding DNA: TGCGCCAGCAGTCAACAGGGGTGGACTGAAGCTTTCTTT.

The chain recombines TRBV9 with TRBJ2-7, with 8 bases fitting TRBD1. Per the germline V gene, CDR1 is SGDLS and CDR2 is YYNGEE. The length of the CDR3 is 15 residues. V dropped 1 base and J dropped 2; count of bases not matched to a gene: 5. This chain's CDR3 is CASSVRQGPTYEQYF. As DNA, the CDR3 is TGTGCCAGCAGCGTACGACAGGGGCCAACCTACGAGCAGTACTTC.

V is TRBV5-1 and J is TRBJ2-5, with D perhaps assigned TRBD1 or TRBD2 (5 bases each). The CDR3 is made up of 15 amino acids. Trimming cost V 5 bases and J 5 bases, with 19 bases left between them. The germline V gene encodes CDR1 SGHRS and CDR2 YFSETQ. The CDR3 protein is CASSGRDPPRETQYF. As DNA, the CDR3 is TGCGCCAGCAGTGGAAGGGACCCTCCCCGGGAGACCCAGTACTTC.

Regarding this clone: Additional DNA sequences in this sample encode the identical CDR3. The chain recombines TRBV5-4 with TRBJ2-7, with 9 bases fitting TRBD1. Germline CDR1 SGHNT, CDR2 YYREEE (reference sequence). The V gene end was trimmed by 4 bases and the J gene end by 1 base; junction bases not matched to a gene: 6. The CDR3 length is 15 residues. The CDR3 bases are TGTGCCAGCAGCCCTCCGGGACAGGGATCCTACGAGCAGTACTTC. Its protein product is CASSPPGQGSYEQYF.

The chain combines TRBV28 with TRBJ1-1, with D tentatively TRBD1 (5 bases). V dropped 10 bases and J dropped 3 bases, with 15 bases sitting between them. Germline loops: CDR1 MDHEN, CDR2 SYDVKM. This CDR3 has 13 amino acids. The chain's CDR3 is CATSPGSDTEAFF. In DNA, the CDR3 is TGTGCCACCTCCCCAGGGTCGGACACTGAAGCTTTCTTT.

This clone was counted a single time. The rearrangement joins TRBV27 to TRBJ1-6; weak D call: TRBD1 (6 bases). The V end lost 5 bases, the J end lost 6 bases, and 14 bases lay between the germline ends. CDR1 is MNHEY, CDR2 SMNVEV, per germline (reference sequence). The length of the CDR3 is 15 residues. CDR3 in amino acids: CASSLGARGNSPLHF. For the CDR3, the DNA is TGTGCCAGCAGTCTGGGGGCCCGGGGTAATTCACCCCTCCACTTT.